One and the same sample provided the 32 T cell receptor beta chains below, sequenced in a study of siplizumab effects on memory and regulatory T cells. Profiled with immunoSEQ multiplex PCR; TCRdb holds only in-frame clones, not every one. This repertoire shows 95,000 to 100,000 clones, around 90% found once; its top ten account for more than 10%. Sequenced sample: non-Treg CD4+ T cells sorted from blood. The origin of the receptors is a human donor in good health.

The chain links TRBV30 to TRBJ1-1, with D possibly being TRBD1 (6 bases). V was trimmed by 7 bases and J by 3 bases, leaving 12 bases between them. The CDR3 totals 12 residues. Germline assignment: CDR1 GTSNPN and CDR2 SVGIG (reference sequence). The DNA of the CDR3 is TGTGCCTCTGACAGGACGGACACTGAAGCTTTCTTT. Translation: CASDRTDTEAFF.

V gene TRBV4-1 combines with J gene TRBJ2-7, with 9 bases aligning to TRBD1. The germline gives CDR1 MGHRA, CDR2 YSYEKL. The length of the CDR3 is 17 residues. The trim removed 1 base at V and 3 bases at J, leaving 10 bases unmatched. This chain's CDR3 is CASSQGPPWDRDYEQYF. The CDR3 DNA reads as TGCGCCAGCAGCCAAGGTCCTCCATGGGACAGGGACTACGAGCAGTACTTC.

V is TRBV6-5 and J is TRBJ2-1; D ambiguous. The CDR3 runs 11 residues. Trimming shortened V by 6 bases and J by 10 bases, and 10 bases separated the two germline ends. CDR1 is MNHEY, CDR2 SVGAGI, per germline. The CDR3 bases are TGTGCCAGCAGGAGGAGTAGGGAGCAGTTCTTC. Its protein product is CASRRSREQFF.

The chain employs TRBV5-4 and TRBJ1-5; D gene unclear. Trimming removed 0 bases from V and 7 bases from J, with 8 bases in between. The CDR3 sequence is 13 residues long. Germline loops: CDR1 SGHNT, CDR2 YYREEE (reference sequence). The CDR3 nucleotides are TGTGCCAGCAGCTTGGACCCACGGCAGCCCCAGCATTTT. This encodes CASSLDPRQPQHF.

This chain uses TRBV6-6 with TRBJ2-7; 7 nucleotides match TRBD2. The CDR3 loop spans 14 amino acids. Germline CDR1 MNHNY, CDR2 SVGAGI (reference sequence). Germline trimming cut 0 bases from V and 4 bases from J; bases unmatched to any gene: 3. The CDR3 is CASSYSSGVYEQYF. The DNA for the CDR3 is TGTGCCAGCAGTTACTCGAGCGGGGTGTACGAGCAGTACTTC.

The rearrangement uses TRBV28 and TRBJ1-2, with D possibly being TRBD1 (5 bases). Germline CDR1 is MDHEN and CDR2 is SYDVKM. This CDR3 spans 12 amino acids. Trimming took off 4 bases at V and 8 bases at J, with 11 bases between the two ends. The DNA for the CDR3 is TGTGCCAGCAGTTGGGGCCGACAAGGCTACACCTTC. Its translation is CASSWGRQGYTF.

This rearrangement joins TRBV5-6 to TRBJ2-3; TRBD2 agrees at 12 bases. This CDR3 is 16 amino acids long. The germline V gene has CDR1 SGHDT and CDR2 YYEEEE. The V segment lost 2 bases and the J segment 3 bases; nucleotides outside the gene matches: 4. The chain's CDR3 is CASSFPTSGGTDTQYF. The CDR3 nucleotides are TGTGCCAGCAGCTTTCCGACTAGCGGGGGTACAGATACGCAGTATTTT.

The V gene is TRBV18, the J gene TRBJ1-4; no clear D. Germline V gene data show CDR1 as KGHSH and CDR2 as LQKENI. The CDR3 is made up of 14 amino acids. V was shortened by 3 bases and J by 5 bases, with 10 bases between the two germline ends. CDR3 in DNA: TGTGCCAGCTCACCGGGCTATGGGAATGAAAAACTGTTTTTT. It translates to CASSPGYGNEKLFF.

This chain links TRBV6-1 with TRBJ2-3, with a weak D call TRBD1 (5 bases). Per the germline V gene, CDR1 is MNHNS and CDR2 is SASEGT. This CDR3 is 15 amino acids long. The ends were cut back, 2 bases at V and 2 bases at J, with 11 bases in the middle. The CDR3 reads CASSEYRSYTDTQYF. The CDR3 DNA sequence: TGTGCCAGCAGTGAATACAGGTCCTACACAGATACGCAGTATTTT.

This sequence joins TRBV5-5 and TRBJ2-7, with 10 bases aligning to TRBD2. V lost 2 bases and J lost 7; bases outside the gene matches: 12. This CDR3 contains 16 residues. Germline V CDR1 and CDR2: SGHKS, YYEKEE (reference sequence). CDR3 region: CASSFNGLAVRTEQYF. DNA of the CDR3: TGTGCCAGCAGCTTCAATGGACTAGCGGTTCGTACGGAGCAGTACTTC.

The chain uses TRBV7-2 and TRBJ2-1; D ambiguous. This CDR3 has 15 amino acids. CDR1 is SGHTA, CDR2 FQGNSA, per germline. V was trimmed by 3 bases and J by 7 bases, leaving 16 bases between them. CDR3 DNA sequence: TGTGCCAGCAGCTTCAGAGCTAGGTGGGGAAATGAGCAGTTCTTC. It is translated as CASSFRARWGNEQFF.

This rearrangement joins TRBV20-1 to TRBJ1-1; 7 bases are shared with TRBD1. Germline CDR1 reads DFQATT; CDR2 reads SNEGSKA (reference sequence). CDR3 size: 11 residues. The ends lost 4 bases at V and 6 bases at J; junction bases unmatched: 2. CDR3 loop: CSATGGAEAFF. The CDR3 DNA reads as TGCAGTGCTACAGGGGGAGCTGAAGCTTTCTTT.

V is TRBV11-3 and J is TRBJ2-1; D perhaps matches TRBD2 (7 bases). Trimming cost V 4 bases and J 0 bases, with 16 bases left between them. Germline V gene sequence: CDR1 SGHNT, CDR2 YENEEA. The CDR3 has 17 amino acids. CDR3: CASSSPQGRGSYNEQFF. CDR3 DNA sequence: TGTGCCAGCAGCTCCCCTCAGGGGAGGGGCTCCTACAATGAGCAGTTCTTC.

V gene TRBV7-9 combines with J gene TRBJ2-5; perhaps D is TRBD1 or TRBD2 (5 bases each). Germline CDR1 is SEHNR and CDR2 is FQNEAQ (reference sequence). CDR3 length equals 14 residues. V lost 5 bases, J lost 1 base, and 11 bases lay in between. This CDR3 is CASSPGTFQETQYF. DNA of the CDR3: TGTGCCAGCAGCCCGGGGACCTTCCAAGAGACCCAGTACTTC.

The chain recombines TRBV30 with TRBJ1-1, with TRBD1 matching over 7 bases. CDR3 size: 14 residues. The V and J ends lost 2 bases and 4 bases, in that order; junction bases with no gene match: 7. Per germline, CDR1 GTSNPN and CDR2 SVGIG (reference sequence). CDR3 DNA: TGTGCCTGGAGTCCCACAGGGGTCGTCACTGAAGCTTTCTTT. Amino acid sequence: CAWSPTGVVTEAFF.

V usage is TRBV11-3 and J usage is TRBJ2-3, with 7 bases matching TRBD2. There are 14 residues in the CDR3. The J segment lost 6 bases and the V segment lost 5 bases, leaving 8 bases of the junction unmatched. Germline V CDR1 and CDR2: SGHNT, YENEEA. This CDR3 is CASSQSGTVDTQYF. DNA of the CDR3: TGTGCCAGCAGCCAAAGCGGGACGGTCGATACGCAGTATTTT.

This clone came up once. This chain links TRBV29-1 with TRBJ2-3; TRBD2 matches 14 bases. Trimming took 4 bases from V and 2 from J; bases not matched to a gene: 2. This CDR3 region has 15 residues. Per germline, CDR1 SQVTM and CDR2 ANQGSEA. The CDR3 nucleotides are TGCAGCGTTGGACTAGCGGGAGGGTTCACAGATACGCAGTATTTT. It is translated as CSVGLAGGFTDTQYF.

The J gene is TRBJ2-7, the V gene TRBV10-1, with 7 bases that match TRBD1. Per germline, CDR1 WNHNN and CDR2 SYGVQD (reference sequence). After removal of 6 bases from V and 5 bases from J, the junction contained 7 bases not matched to a gene. CDR3 length equals 13 residues. CDR3 residues: CASSDRAKDEQYF. In DNA, the CDR3 is TGCGCCAGCAGCGACAGGGCGAAGGACGAGCAGTACTTC.

This clone was counted a single time. This chain connects TRBV29-1 to TRBJ1-1; 8 bases map to TRBD1. The junction had 4 bases not matched to a gene; V was cut back by 4 bases and J by 0 bases. Germline lookup yields CDR1 SQVTM and CDR2 ANQGSEA. The CDR3 spans 14 residues. The DNA for the CDR3 is TGCAGCGTTGTGGCGGACAGGGTGAACACTGAAGCTTTCTTT. Translated: CSVVADRVNTEAFF.

The chain is built from TRBV28 and TRBJ2-5; possibly TRBD1 or TRBD2 for D (5 bases each). CDR1 is MDHEN, CDR2 SYDVKM, per germline. The ends were cut back, 6 bases at V and 2 bases at J, with 10 bases in the middle. The length of the CDR3 is 13 residues. The CDR3 sequence is CASRKGRQETQYF. The CDR3 DNA follows: TGTGCCAGCAGAAAGGGACGGCAAGAGACCCAGTACTTC.

This clone was detected a few times. The CDR3 region has the DNA TGTGCCAGCAGCCTGGACGGTCTTAGCAATCAGCCCCAGCATTTT. Protein sequence: CASSLDGLSNQPQHF. The chain employs TRBV7-3 and TRBJ1-5; D is unclear. V lost 5 bases and J lost 0, with 11 bases in between. In germline, CDR1 is SGHTA, CDR2 FQGTGA. CDR3 size: 15 residues. Using reference TRBV7-3 and TRBJ1-5 for the parts outside the CDR3, the full variable domain is GAGVSQTPSNKVTEKGKYVELRCDPISGHTALYWYRQSLGQGPEFLIYFQGTGAADDSGLPNDRFFAVRPEGSVSTLKIQRTERGDSAVYLCASSLDGLSNQPQHFGDGTRLSIL.

The J gene is TRBJ1-1, the V gene TRBV20-1; D is unclear. The germline CDR1 and CDR2 sequences are DFQATT and SNEGSKA (reference sequence). The CDR3 extends over 10 amino acids. Trimming removed 1 base from V and 7 bases from J, with 4 bases in between. The CDR3 loop is CSARAFEAFF. The CDR3 DNA reads TGCAGTGCTAGAGCGTTTGAAGCTTTCTTT.

The V call is TRBV12-5, the J call TRBJ2-7; D is unresolved. The CDR3 covers 12 residues. Per the germline V gene, CDR1 is LGHNT and CDR2 is FRNRAP. The V and J ends lost 7 bases and 5 bases respectively, with 12 bases between them. The DNA for the CDR3 is TGTGCTAGTGCCCGGACCGTCAACGAGCAGTACTTC. Translation gives CASARTVNEQYF.

The V gene is TRBV2, the J gene TRBJ2-7, with 8 bases matching TRBD1. The CDR3 runs 15 residues. Germline V gives CDR1 SNHLY, CDR2 FYNNEI. Trimming removed 0 bases from V and 4 bases from J; junction bases left unmatched: 5. In DNA, the CDR3 is TGTGCCAGCAGTGAAGCCCGGGACAGGAGTTACGAGCAGTACTTC. The encoded protein is CASSEARDRSYEQYF.

The CDR3 region has the DNA TGTGCCAGCAGCCAGGCGGGACAAAGCTACGAGCAGTACTTC. This sequence encodes CASSQAGQSYEQYF. The V gene is TRBV28, the J gene TRBJ2-7; either TRBD1 or TRBD2 may fit D (6 bases each). Per germline, CDR1 MDHEN and CDR2 SYDVKM. CDR3 length: 14 residues. With 6 bases removed from V and 3 bases from J, the gap between germline ends came to 15 bases.

This chain uses TRBV29-1 with TRBJ1-5; D uncertain. V dropped 4 bases and J dropped 0 bases, with 7 bases sitting between them. There are 13 residues in the CDR3. From germline, CDR1 is SQVTM and CDR2 ANQGSEA. The CDR3 DNA reads TGCAGCGTTGGACTGGATAGCAATCAGCCCCAGCATTTT. This gives the protein CSVGLDSNQPQHF.

V usage is TRBV5-1 and J usage is TRBJ1-4; TRBD1 aligns across 7 bases. With 0 bases clipped from V and 3 bases from J, the junction kept 2 bases outside the gene matches. This CDR3 is 15 amino acids long. CDR1 SGHRS and CDR2 YFSETQ come from the germline V gene. The CDR3 nucleotides are TGCGCCAGCAGCTTGGGGACAGGATCTAATGAAAAACTGTTTTTT. Amino acid sequence: CASSLGTGSNEKLFF.

This clone showed up just once. This chain connects TRBV4-1 to TRBJ2-3, with D possibly matching TRBD1 (6 bases). Germline V gene data show CDR1 as MGHRA and CDR2 as YSYEKL. This CDR3 comprises 16 residues. Between the trimmed V and J ends, which lost 2 bases and 1 base, there was a span of 13 bases. CDR3 coding DNA: TGCGCCAGCAGCCAACTACCGGGACACGGCACAGATACGCAGTATTTT. Translation gives CASSQLPGHGTDTQYF.

The chain couples TRBV18 to TRBJ1-1; 10 nucleotides line up with TRBD1. Germline V gene lookup returns CDR1 KGHSH and CDR2 LQKENI. The CDR3 has 15 residues. Trimming took 3 bases from V and 4 from J; bases not matched to a gene: 5. Here the CDR3 reads CASSPGTGVATEAFF. CDR3 nucleotide sequence: TGTGCCAGCTCACCTGGGACAGGGGTGGCCACTGAAGCTTTCTTT. Based on the CDR3 plus reference TRBV18 and TRBJ1-1, the full variable domain is NAGVMQNPRHLVRRRGQEARLRCSPMKGHSHVYWYRQLPEEGLKFMVYLQKENIIDESGMPKERFSAEFPKEGPSILRIQQVVRGDSAAYFCASSPGTGVATEAFFGQGTRLTVV.

This sequence joins TRBV5-5 and TRBJ2-1, with 8 bases lining up with TRBD2. This CDR3 has 14 residues. Germline V gene lookup returns CDR1 SGHKS and CDR2 YYEKEE (reference sequence). CDR3 protein: CASLREGRYNEQFF. The CDR3 DNA reads TGTGCTTCCCTCCGGGAGGGCCGTTACAATGAGCAGTTCTTC.

The chain joins TRBV19 to TRBJ1-5, with a possible D match to TRBD1 (6 bases). The CDR3 spans 14 residues. The V end was cut by 7 bases, the J end by 7 bases, with 17 bases between. Germline values: CDR1 LNHDA, CDR2 SQIVND (reference sequence). For the CDR3, the DNA is TGTGCCAGTATCCAGTCGGGACAAGGACAGCCCCAGCATTTT. Protein product: CASIQSGQGQPQHF.

The chain recombines TRBV30 with TRBJ2-5; 10 bases match TRBD2. The CDR3 covers 14 residues. CDR1 and CDR2 (germline): GTSNPN, SVGIG (reference sequence). Germline trimming cut 3 bases from V and 4 bases from J; bases unmatched to any gene: 5. CDR3: CAWRGLAGVETQYF. CDR3 nucleotides: TGTGCCTGGAGGGGGCTAGCGGGAGTAGAGACCCAGTACTTC.